Ten or more counts support the clone carrying this TCR beta chain. This sample is drawn from a study of early T cells in non-severe SARS-CoV-2 infection. Study-wide context: Alpha and beta chains were unpaired, from unsorted whole-blood bulk RNA.

Germline V gene data show CDR1 as SGHKS and CDR2 as YYEKEE (reference sequence). Trimming took 0 bases from V and 9 from J, leaving 13 bases between them. The CDR3 runs 14 residues. Individual cDNA molecules were tagged with unique molecular identifiers. TCRdb reprocessed the 5' RACE reads with MiXCR, giving one entry per CDR3 protein. Among roughly 100,000 distinct CDR3 sequences listed, 13% were seen once. The clonotype was recovered from an adult who was a healthcare worker with PCR-confirmed SARS-CoV-2 infection or an uninfected control (not recorded which). The V and J genes are TRBV5-5 and TRBJ1-3; weak D call: TRBD1 (5 bases). The sequencing input was whole blood. As DNA, the CDR3 is TGTGCCAGCAGCTTGGGTGTTTTAAGGGGCACCATATATTTT. Its translation is CASSLGVLRGTIYF. Full variable domain (outside the CDR3, taken from reference TRBV5-5 and TRBJ1-3): DAGVTQSPTHLIKTRGQQVTLRCSPISGHKSVSWYQQVLGQGPQFIFQYYEKEERGRGNFPDRFSARQFPNYSSELNVNALLLGDSALYLCASSLGVLRGTIYFGEGSWLTVV.